This T cell receptor (beta chain) was identified in a study of cytomegalovirus exposure and HLA in healthy donors (dated by TCRdb to the late 2010s). Background on the whole study: An earlier analysis of several hundred of the donors reported about 290 Gb of sequence data and around 120 million unique TCR beta sequences from 150 million to 200 million T cells. Donor age, sex, ethnicity and CMV serostatus were compiled together with the repertoire data. About 300 gigabases of sequencing data and approximately 84 million unique TCR sequences were included in an early release covering over 600 HLA-typed donors. Among the roughly 400 genotyped donors, approximately 81% belonged to the genetic ancestry cluster associated with self-reported Caucasian donors. A later analysis re-examined previously published TCR beta repertoires from several hundred donors and added high-resolution HLA genotyping to investigate patterns of TCR occurrence. In addition to the first cohort of 666 subjects, a separate validation cohort of under 150 different subjects was used. The study was designed to test whether signatures of past pathogen exposure could be identified by cataloging public T cell receptors. Typing coverage varied by locus: roughly 629-630 donors for A, B, C, DRB1 and DQB1; under 550 for DQA1; more than 600 for DPA1; approximately 490 for DPB1. A later genetic analysis used genome-wide SNP genotypes for about 60% of the roughly 670 donors, treating that subset as a discovery cohort. To predict cytomegalovirus infection status, the study combined high-throughput TCR immunosequencing, statistical association of individual TCRs with disease status, and machine learning. Across some 400 genotyped donors of the cohort, an average of about 220,000 unique TCR beta nucleotide sequences per donor were sequenced, and roughly 20% of those sequences were non-productive. An earlier analysis of around 580 of the donors used high-throughput TCR beta sequencing to judge whether each TCR beta V gene segment behaved as functional or pseudogenic. The study used immunosequencing to profile the T cell repertoires of several hundred subjects and linked those repertoires to cytomegalovirus serostatus. Roughly five DR-DQ haplotypes were treated as single units for association and clustering because of strong linkage in the cohort. All discovery cohort repertoires had been generated on a single sequencing platform. HLA typing covered class I and class II loci at four-digit resolution. In the later analysis, no new phenotypic data were used to find candidate immune exposures; instead, reliance was placed on TCR beta sequences and their occurrence across donors. Beyond this particular receptor, the publication reports: Immune exposure information for the cohort was limited to CMV serostatus. In this cohort, only TCR beta chains were sequenced, and detectable features were limited by the absence of alpha or paired-chain data. Across donors, most TCR sequences were observed very rarely, whereas some public TCRs were present in many individuals. A further reported finding was that TCR beta sequences accurately predicted the HLA-A and HLA-B alleles for most subjects in the first cohort. A later genetic analysis associated a missense DCLRE1C variant with V-gene and J-gene trimming of TCR beta chains, and an independent cohort replicated the association. Some IMGT-functional V segments, including TRBV6-2 and TRBV6-3, could not be told apart with the 87-base-pair reads, so those segments were excluded. In both the original and validation cohorts, the classifier was reported to diagnose cytomegalovirus status with high specificity and sensitivity. The study listed 164 TCR beta chains as associated with cytomegalovirus. A later analysis found that HLA-associated TCR beta chains were more clonally expanded and had lower generation probabilities than equally common non-associated chains. When HLA alleles, especially DR and DQ, strongly co-occurred, TCR associations were difficult to assign to individual alleles. Presence/absence analyses assumed roughly uniform sequencing depth across donors, an assumption that may not hold. The earlier analysis of 587 of the donors excluded seventeen rarely observed V segments, including chromosome 9 orphons, because counts were too low. Broadly in line with IMGT annotations, most TCR beta V segments showed up in productive rearrangements about 87% or about 30% of the time in an earlier analysis of under 700 of the donors. A few of the identified cytomegalovirus-associated TCR beta chains were confirmed in vitro to be specific for cytomegalovirus antigens. The authors suggested that the approach could potentially be extended to other disease states and immunological phenotypes. A later genetic analysis reported fewer N-insertions in productive TCRs among donors in an Asian-associated ancestry cluster than the roughly 700-donor mean. Because HLA typing was missing for some donors at each locus, association tests included only the typed subset. The sequencing pipeline was judged likely to have produced a cluster of highly shared sequence variants as a technical artifact. At a false discovery rate of 0.05, a later analysis linked around 15,000 TCR beta sequences to specific HLA alleles. Most CMV-associated TCR beta chains appeared to be HLA-restricted in a later analysis, and the HLA associations seemed to be driven largely by CMV exposure. In a later analysis, TCR association rates were found to vary across HLA loci, with the most associated TCRs seen for DRB1 alleles and the fewest for HLA-C alleles. Correlated functional status among segregating V segments might be attributable to linkage disequilibrium, but an unknown experimental factor could not be ruled out. In a later analysis, several top co-occurrence clusters were reported to appear linked to parvovirus B19, influenza, CMV and Epstein-Barr virus.

Comment on this clone: The antigen it binds to is not known. No quality values exist for individual bases; no much larger clone is one base distant.

The cohort was made up of under 800 healthy bone marrow donors. At the time of sampling, every cohort member was nominally healthy, though immune exposures that went unrecorded were likely present. The donor was CMV seropositive and was included in the group of 250 to 350 seropositive cohort members. A peripheral blood sample was collected from each donor, and TCR beta sequencing was performed on peripheral blood mononuclear cells. Genomic DNA extraction from the blood cell samples was performed with the Qiagen DNeasy Blood Extraction Kit. Libraries came from the immunoSEQ multiplex PCR assay. A mixture of 60 forward primers for TCR Vbeta segments and 13 reverse primers for TCR Jbeta segments was used in the multiplex PCR. The CDR3 region of rearranged TCR beta genes was amplified from genomic DNA with a multiplex PCR assay. Amplified TCR beta libraries were sequenced as 87-base-pair reads on the Illumina HiSeq System. The published analysis was carried out like this. A later analysis counted some 74 million unique TCR beta chains across the roughly 700 repertoires, and roughly 9.9 million of these chains were shared by at least two donors. Raw reads were error-corrected and collapsed into unique sequences with a nearest-neighbor algorithm that merged closely related sequences to remove PCR and sequencing errors. To assign V, D and J gene segments, CDR3 sequences were aligned to IMGT reference sequences. For a sequence to be retained, at least a six-nucleotide match to both a V gene segment and a J gene segment was required. Rearrangements were called productive when the CDR3 lacked stop codons and stayed in frame with V and J; all others were non-productive. CDR3 was defined by IMGT convention, running from the second conserved V-encoded cysteine to the conserved J-encoded phenylalanine. In an earlier analysis of around 570 of the donors, sequences lacking an unambiguous match to a single V gene segment were excluded. An earlier analysis of 550 to 650 of the donors classified V segments as functional when productive rearrangements were above 56.7% and as segregating when the standard deviation between donors was above 5%. To diagnose cytomegalovirus status from the catalog of TCR beta chain sequences, a statistical classification framework was built. A later analysis assigned V and J genes by comparing TCR nucleotide sequences with IMGT/GENE-DB human TR gene sequences. A later analysis assigned CDR3 sequences and most-parsimonious VDJ recombination scenarios with the TCRdist pipeline. In a later analysis, each TCR beta chain was defined by its CDR3 amino acid sequence together with its V-gene family, and reads lacking a unique V-gene family were excluded. In a later analysis, 450 to 600 highly shared, low-generation-probability nucleotide sequences were removed to address suspected cross-contamination and a sequencing artifact. In a later analysis, a clonal expansion index was calculated for each public chain from normalized within-repertoire ranks of inferred template counts. In a later analysis, generation probabilities were computed with a VDJ recombination model fitted to out-of-frame rearrangements, and the resulting probabilities were checked against IGoR. In a later analysis, TCR-TCR, TCR-HLA and TCR-CMV co-occurrence was scored with hypergeometric tests, and a repertoire-size bias correction was applied to TCR pairs. False discovery rates were estimated in a later analysis by permuting HLA or CMV assignments 20 times. A later analysis grouped co-occurring TCRs with DBSCAN, adding TCRdist sequence similarity when clustering within HLA-allele-positive subsets. Repertoires with fewer than 30,000 or more than 120,000 public chains, plus five repertoires with anomalous nucleotide sharing, were excluded from co-occurrence clustering. Imported from immuneACCESS, the table was reduced by TCRdb to in-frame sequences with V and J called. These copies leave out some clones; in studies compared against another copy, an unresolved V gene accounts for under half, and the cause of the remainder is not known. The V and J calls and clone size were taken over from that table, and D and trimming were inferred from the DNA. Within this sample are more than 95,000 clones, with around 80% of them counted one time only. The ten most abundant clones make up roughly a tenth of the sample.

The V and J ends are trimmed by 6 bases and 1 base, leaving 15 bases between them. The CDR3 runs 15 amino acids, cysteine and phenylalanine included. The only DNA kept is the CDR3, 45 bases in frame from the first base. For CDR1 and CDR2, the germline V gene lists MNHEY and SVGAGI. This sequence was found in a man under 40 in good health and CMV-seropositive. The source material was PBMCs. The V and J segments used are TRBV6-5 and TRBJ1-1; 5 matching bases give a weak D call of TRBD1. The CDR3 in this case is CASSRVSGGNTEAFF. The nucleotides read TGTGCCAGCAGCCGGGTGTCCGGGGGGAACACTGAAGCTTTCTTT.